This T cell receptor beta chain originates from a study of T-cell reconstitution after alpha-beta-depleted transplantation in children. The CDR3 spans 16 residues. Germline CDR1 is MNHEY and CDR2 is SMNVEV (reference sequence). With 0 bases removed from V and 7 bases from J, the gap between germline ends came to 16 bases. General study points: Diversity and T-cell counts at one year after transplant derived mostly from new T cells.

Many counts were recorded for this clonotype. Its antigen is not known. The TCRbeta library incorporated unique molecular identifiers. Using its own MiXCR run on the PCR reads, TCRdb lists one record per CDR3 protein. The table lists tens of thousands of distinct CDR3 sequences, about 6.3% of them singletons. The material was PBMCs, mostly from graft donor cells, obtained 180 days after TCRalphabeta/CD19-depleted stem cell transplant. This rearrangement joins TRBV27 to TRBJ2-1; tentative D call: TRBD1 (5 bases). The receptor was isolated from a male patient younger than 18 who had a stem cell transplant for acute myeloid leukemia, so the T cells may come from the graft donor. The CDR3 is CASSLSRGTGMNEQFF. CDR3 in DNA: TGTGCCAGCAGTTTATCGAGAGGCACAGGCATGAATGAGCAGTTCTTC.